This T cell receptor (beta chain) was identified during a study of T cell repertoires in cytomegalovirus infection. Overall study context: Both a matching HLA type and CMV infection were indicated by public TCR beta signatures.

General study points: Dominating the ex vivo response were HLA-C-restricted CMV-specific TCR beta clonotypes.

Note on this clonotype: Its antigen is as yet unknown.

TCRdb independently ran MiXCR on the reads; one entry per CDR3 protein. The data hold about 920,000 distinct CDR3 sequences, with 25% to 40% observed a single time. This CDR3 has 19 residues. CDR1 SGHVS and CDR2 FQNEAQ come from the germline V gene. Trimming cost V 3 bases and J 0 bases; bases outside gene matches: 10. The V gene is TRBV7-8, the J gene TRBJ2-1; TRBD2 matches 11 bases. Sequencing was performed on cultured CD8+ T cells from PBMCs, taken from culture after CMV antigen stimulation. The receptor's source is a human donor in good health (CMV status not recorded). Some clones in this sample may be carry-over from other donors' samples. The CDR3 DNA is TGTGCCAGCAGCTTCGCGGGTAGCGGGGGGGCCGGCTCCTACAATGAGCAGTTCTTC. Protein: CASSFAGSGGAGSYNEQFF.